The rows below give T cell receptor beta chains drawn from one sample of a study of cytomegalovirus exposure and HLA in healthy donors. Only in-frame clones appear in the TCRdb table, and some are missing; sequencing was by immunoSEQ multiplex PCR. The repertoire holds approximately 300,000 clones, 87% seen once, with more than 0.9% in the top ten. Specimen: PBMCs. These receptors all stem from a woman younger than 45 in good health and CMV-seropositive. Both conserved end residues are part of each CDR3. The D gene is left open where the match is weak. Size is omitted from some rows. Given values are once, few, many or a class for expanded clones.

j_call,clone_size,v_call,d_call,cdr3_aa,cdr3_nt
TRBJ1-6,few,TRBV19,NA,CASSIRGIEGSPLHF,TGTGCCAGTAGTATCCGGGGGATTGAGGGGTCACCCCTCCACTTT
TRBJ2-7,NA,TRBV7-9,TRBD2,CASSSSGLAGGPVEQYF,TGTGCCAGCAGCTCCTCGGGACTAGCGGGAGGGCCAGTCGAGCAGTACTTC
TRBJ1-6,NA,TRBV4-2,NA,CASSQDGPGANSPLHF,TGTGCCAGCAGCCAAGACGGGCCCGGGGCCAATTCACCCCTCCACTTT
TRBJ1-6,few,TRBV18,TRBD1,CASSGQADNSPLHF,TGTGCCAGCTCCGGACAGGCTGATAATTCACCCCTCCACTTT
TRBJ2-7,NA,TRBV4-1,NA,CASSRAGGLYEQYF,TGCGCCAGCAGCCGGGCGGGTGGACTCTACGAGCAGTACTTC
TRBJ2-2,once,TRBV11-1,NA,CASSYAGPTGELFF,TGTGCCAGCAGCTATGCAGGGCCCACCGGGGAGCTGTTTTTT
TRBJ2-7,NA,TRBV6-6,NA,CASSYEGAEYEQYF,TGTGCCAGCAGTTACGAAGGGGCGGAATACGAGCAGTACTTC
TRBJ2-2,NA,TRBV7-3,NA,CASSPQTGGELFF,TGTGCCAGCAGCCCCCAGACAGGCGGGGAGCTGTTTTTT
TRBJ2-7,NA,TRBV7-9,TRBD1,CASSIGDRDEQYF,TGTGCCAGCAGCATAGGAGACAGGGACGAGCAGTACTTC
TRBJ2-7,NA,TRBV10-3,TRBD2,CAITGGGPSYEQYF,TGTGCCATCACCGGCGGGGGTCCCTCCTACGAGCAGTACTTC
TRBJ2-7,NA,TRBV28,NA,CASNTRLNPPYEQYF,TGTGCCAGCAATACACGTCTAAACCCCCCCTACGAGCAGTACTTC
TRBJ2-1,once,TRBV15,TRBD2,CATSRDPGGRAAFEQFF,TGTGCCACCAGCAGAGATCCCGGCGGGAGGGCCGCATTTGAGCAGTTCTTC
TRBJ2-1,NA,TRBV4-2,NA,CASSQEMNREQFF,TGTGCCAGCAGCCAAGAGATGAACAGGGAGCAGTTCTTC
TRBJ1-5,NA,TRBV11-2,NA,CASSLGDSSRPQHF,TGTGCCAGCAGCTTAGGAGACAGCAGCAGGCCCCAGCATTTT
TRBJ2-7,NA,TRBV28,NA,CASSLVGDSFYEQYF,TGTGCCAGCAGTTTAGTGGGAGATTCTTTCTACGAGCAGTACTTC
TRBJ2-7,NA,TRBV5-1,NA,CASSFPTSGPYEQYF,TGCGCCAGCAGCTTCCCAACGTCGGGGCCCTACGAGCAGTACTTC
TRBJ2-1,NA,TRBV13,TRBD1,CASSSPGTGFAFF,TGTGCCAGCAGCTCACCCGGGACAGGGTTCGCGTTCTTC
TRBJ2-3,NA,TRBV27,TRBD2,CASGGLALLTDTQYF,TGTGCCAGCGGGGGACTAGCGCTGCTCACAGATACGCAGTATTTT
TRBJ1-1,NA,TRBV5-4,NA,CASSLHGRAEAFF,TGTGCCAGCAGCTTGCATGGGAGGGCTGAAGCTTTCTTT
TRBJ2-5,NA,TRBV28,NA,CASSQRGDWQETQYF,TGTGCCAGCAGCCAAAGGGGGGATTGGCAGGAGACCCAGTACTTC
TRBJ2-1,NA,TRBV18,TRBD2,CASSPGTSGNNEQFF,TGTGCCAGCTCCCCAGGGACTAGCGGGAATAATGAGCAGTTCTTC
TRBJ1-6,NA,TRBV27,NA,CASRPAGPDSPLHF,TGTGCCAGCAGACCAGCGGGGCCTGATTCACCCCTCCACTTT
TRBJ2-7,NA,TRBV18,NA,CASSPPRETYEQYF,TGTGCCAGCTCACCTCCCCGGGAAACCTACGAGCAGTACTTC
TRBJ2-7,NA,TRBV4-3,NA,CASSQVGSSVAGSEQYF,TGCGCCAGCAGCCAAGTTGGCTCCTCGGTGGCGGGGAGCGAGCAGTACTTC
TRBJ2-4,many,TRBV27,NA,CASSLGVMLAKNIQYF,TGTGCCAGCAGTTTAGGGGTGATGCTAGCCAAAAACATTCAGTACTTC
TRBJ1-1,NA,TRBV28,NA,CASNTNGAKRNTEAFF,TGTGCCAGCAACACGAACGGGGCCAAACGGAACACTGAAGCTTTCTTT
TRBJ1-4,NA,TRBV15,NA,CATSRQDQNEKLFF,TGTGCCACCAGCAGACAGGACCAAAATGAAAAACTGTTTTTT
TRBJ2-7,NA,TRBV30,NA,CAWSVVYEQYF,TGTGCCTGGAGTGTGGTATACGAGCAGTACTTC
TRBJ2-4,NA,TRBV13,TRBD1,CASSLTKDRALNIQYF,TGTGCCAGCAGCTTAACCAAGGACAGGGCCCTAAACATTCAGTACTTC
TRBJ2-3,NA,TRBV11-2,NA,CASSFTTFTRGTTDTQYF,TGTGCCAGCAGCTTCACCACCTTTACTAGGGGGACCACAGATACGCAGTATTTT
TRBJ2-3,NA,TRBV9,NA,CASSVVGWVTDTQYF,TGTGCCAGCAGCGTAGTGGGCTGGGTCACAGATACGCAGTATTTT
TRBJ2-7,NA,TRBV6-1,NA,CASDVNYEQYF,TGTGCCAGCGACGTTAACTACGAGCAGTACTTC
TRBJ1-3,NA,TRBV19,NA,CASSMWSLTSGNTIYF,TGTGCCAGTAGTATGTGGAGTCTCACGTCCGGAAACACCATATATTTT
TRBJ2-7,NA,TRBV15,NA,CATSATTGSYEQYF,TGTGCCACCAGCGCTACGACAGGTTCTTACGAGCAGTACTTC
TRBJ1-3,NA,TRBV28,NA,CASSFLGVSGNTIYF,TGTGCCAGCAGTTTCCTTGGGGTCTCTGGAAACACCATATATTTT
TRBJ2-1,NA,TRBV25-1,NA,CASSDRSSGLLNEQFF,TGTGCCAGCAGTGATAGAAGTTCGGGACTCCTAAATGAGCAGTTCTTC
TRBJ2-1,NA,TRBV27,TRBD2,CASSSRTGLAGINEQFF,TGTGCCAGCAGTTCCCGCACGGGACTAGCGGGAATAAATGAGCAGTTCTTC
TRBJ2-2,NA,TRBV27,NA,CASSLVLLRDTGELFF,TGTGCCAGCAGTTTAGTACTACTTCGTGACACCGGGGAGCTGTTTTTT
TRBJ2-5,NA,TRBV11-2,NA,CASSLDETAYQETQYF,TGTGCCAGCAGCTTAGACGAGACAGCGTACCAAGAGACCCAGTACTTC
TRBJ2-1,NA,TRBV9,TRBD2,CASSLGTSGSYNEQFF,TGTGCCAGCAGCCTTGGGACTAGCGGCTCCTACAATGAGCAGTTCTTC
TRBJ1-5,NA,TRBV28,NA,CASSPALQGNQPQHF,TGTGCCAGCAGTCCAGCGCTGCAGGGCAATCAGCCCCAGCATTTT
TRBJ2-5,NA,TRBV7-9,NA,CASSLGAGAKETQYF,TGTGCCAGCAGCTTAGGGGCCGGGGCGAAAGAGACCCAGTACTTC